This paragraph covers one TCR beta chain sequence. These data are taken from a study of blood T cell repertoires in COVID-19. Across the study: Spain, Italy and the United States supplied samples that represented acute and convalescent COVID-19.

The CDR3 runs to 14 residues. Germline V gene lookup returns CDR1 SNHLY and CDR2 FYNNEI. With 6 bases clipped from V and 7 bases from J, the junction kept 6 bases outside the gene matches. Some clones are missing from TCRdb's copy, which holds only in-frame ones; the method was immunoSEQ multiplex PCR. The table shows around 200,000 clones, with around nine tenths occurring only once. The sequence was collected from a man younger than 35 with active or convalescent COVID-19. Sequences were obtained from peripheral blood. The J gene is TRBJ2-2, the V gene TRBV2; 9 bases match TRBD2. The DNA for the CDR3 is TGTGCCAGCAGGTGGCTAGCGGGGCTCGGGGAGCTGTTTTTT. Protein sequence: CASRWLAGLGELFF.